A single sample gave rise to the 2 T cell receptor beta chains below, sequenced in a study of chemoradiotherapy in HPV16-positive cancers. The assay was immunoSEQ multiplex PCR, and TCRdb's table has in-frame clones only and misses some. This sample carries 40,000 to 65,000 clones, more than 90% of them seen once, and the ten largest clones take around 3.5%. The sequencing here drew on blood, taken from a patient who underwent chemoradiotherapy. The receptor set was obtained from a human donor with HPV-associated anogenital cancer.

The gene calls are TRBV5-4 and TRBJ2-3; D gene unclear. Per germline, CDR1 SGHNT and CDR2 YYREEE (reference sequence). Trimming took off 4 bases at V and 6 bases at J, with 9 bases between the two ends. This CDR3 is built from 12 residues. The CDR3 sequence: CASSLRWDTQYF. CDR3 nucleotide sequence: TGTGCCAGCAGCCTAAGGTGGGATACGCAGTATTTT.

The CDR3 spells CAISEDRGSSEKLFF. The CDR3 nucleotides read TGTGCCATCAGTGAGGACAGGGGGTCGAGTGAAAAACTGTTTTTT. The rearrangement joins TRBV10-3 to TRBJ1-4; 9 bases line up with TRBD1. Germline V gene lookup returns CDR1 ENHRY and CDR2 SYGVKD. This CDR3 spans 15 amino acids. V lost 2 bases, J lost 7 bases, and 5 bases stayed unmatched.